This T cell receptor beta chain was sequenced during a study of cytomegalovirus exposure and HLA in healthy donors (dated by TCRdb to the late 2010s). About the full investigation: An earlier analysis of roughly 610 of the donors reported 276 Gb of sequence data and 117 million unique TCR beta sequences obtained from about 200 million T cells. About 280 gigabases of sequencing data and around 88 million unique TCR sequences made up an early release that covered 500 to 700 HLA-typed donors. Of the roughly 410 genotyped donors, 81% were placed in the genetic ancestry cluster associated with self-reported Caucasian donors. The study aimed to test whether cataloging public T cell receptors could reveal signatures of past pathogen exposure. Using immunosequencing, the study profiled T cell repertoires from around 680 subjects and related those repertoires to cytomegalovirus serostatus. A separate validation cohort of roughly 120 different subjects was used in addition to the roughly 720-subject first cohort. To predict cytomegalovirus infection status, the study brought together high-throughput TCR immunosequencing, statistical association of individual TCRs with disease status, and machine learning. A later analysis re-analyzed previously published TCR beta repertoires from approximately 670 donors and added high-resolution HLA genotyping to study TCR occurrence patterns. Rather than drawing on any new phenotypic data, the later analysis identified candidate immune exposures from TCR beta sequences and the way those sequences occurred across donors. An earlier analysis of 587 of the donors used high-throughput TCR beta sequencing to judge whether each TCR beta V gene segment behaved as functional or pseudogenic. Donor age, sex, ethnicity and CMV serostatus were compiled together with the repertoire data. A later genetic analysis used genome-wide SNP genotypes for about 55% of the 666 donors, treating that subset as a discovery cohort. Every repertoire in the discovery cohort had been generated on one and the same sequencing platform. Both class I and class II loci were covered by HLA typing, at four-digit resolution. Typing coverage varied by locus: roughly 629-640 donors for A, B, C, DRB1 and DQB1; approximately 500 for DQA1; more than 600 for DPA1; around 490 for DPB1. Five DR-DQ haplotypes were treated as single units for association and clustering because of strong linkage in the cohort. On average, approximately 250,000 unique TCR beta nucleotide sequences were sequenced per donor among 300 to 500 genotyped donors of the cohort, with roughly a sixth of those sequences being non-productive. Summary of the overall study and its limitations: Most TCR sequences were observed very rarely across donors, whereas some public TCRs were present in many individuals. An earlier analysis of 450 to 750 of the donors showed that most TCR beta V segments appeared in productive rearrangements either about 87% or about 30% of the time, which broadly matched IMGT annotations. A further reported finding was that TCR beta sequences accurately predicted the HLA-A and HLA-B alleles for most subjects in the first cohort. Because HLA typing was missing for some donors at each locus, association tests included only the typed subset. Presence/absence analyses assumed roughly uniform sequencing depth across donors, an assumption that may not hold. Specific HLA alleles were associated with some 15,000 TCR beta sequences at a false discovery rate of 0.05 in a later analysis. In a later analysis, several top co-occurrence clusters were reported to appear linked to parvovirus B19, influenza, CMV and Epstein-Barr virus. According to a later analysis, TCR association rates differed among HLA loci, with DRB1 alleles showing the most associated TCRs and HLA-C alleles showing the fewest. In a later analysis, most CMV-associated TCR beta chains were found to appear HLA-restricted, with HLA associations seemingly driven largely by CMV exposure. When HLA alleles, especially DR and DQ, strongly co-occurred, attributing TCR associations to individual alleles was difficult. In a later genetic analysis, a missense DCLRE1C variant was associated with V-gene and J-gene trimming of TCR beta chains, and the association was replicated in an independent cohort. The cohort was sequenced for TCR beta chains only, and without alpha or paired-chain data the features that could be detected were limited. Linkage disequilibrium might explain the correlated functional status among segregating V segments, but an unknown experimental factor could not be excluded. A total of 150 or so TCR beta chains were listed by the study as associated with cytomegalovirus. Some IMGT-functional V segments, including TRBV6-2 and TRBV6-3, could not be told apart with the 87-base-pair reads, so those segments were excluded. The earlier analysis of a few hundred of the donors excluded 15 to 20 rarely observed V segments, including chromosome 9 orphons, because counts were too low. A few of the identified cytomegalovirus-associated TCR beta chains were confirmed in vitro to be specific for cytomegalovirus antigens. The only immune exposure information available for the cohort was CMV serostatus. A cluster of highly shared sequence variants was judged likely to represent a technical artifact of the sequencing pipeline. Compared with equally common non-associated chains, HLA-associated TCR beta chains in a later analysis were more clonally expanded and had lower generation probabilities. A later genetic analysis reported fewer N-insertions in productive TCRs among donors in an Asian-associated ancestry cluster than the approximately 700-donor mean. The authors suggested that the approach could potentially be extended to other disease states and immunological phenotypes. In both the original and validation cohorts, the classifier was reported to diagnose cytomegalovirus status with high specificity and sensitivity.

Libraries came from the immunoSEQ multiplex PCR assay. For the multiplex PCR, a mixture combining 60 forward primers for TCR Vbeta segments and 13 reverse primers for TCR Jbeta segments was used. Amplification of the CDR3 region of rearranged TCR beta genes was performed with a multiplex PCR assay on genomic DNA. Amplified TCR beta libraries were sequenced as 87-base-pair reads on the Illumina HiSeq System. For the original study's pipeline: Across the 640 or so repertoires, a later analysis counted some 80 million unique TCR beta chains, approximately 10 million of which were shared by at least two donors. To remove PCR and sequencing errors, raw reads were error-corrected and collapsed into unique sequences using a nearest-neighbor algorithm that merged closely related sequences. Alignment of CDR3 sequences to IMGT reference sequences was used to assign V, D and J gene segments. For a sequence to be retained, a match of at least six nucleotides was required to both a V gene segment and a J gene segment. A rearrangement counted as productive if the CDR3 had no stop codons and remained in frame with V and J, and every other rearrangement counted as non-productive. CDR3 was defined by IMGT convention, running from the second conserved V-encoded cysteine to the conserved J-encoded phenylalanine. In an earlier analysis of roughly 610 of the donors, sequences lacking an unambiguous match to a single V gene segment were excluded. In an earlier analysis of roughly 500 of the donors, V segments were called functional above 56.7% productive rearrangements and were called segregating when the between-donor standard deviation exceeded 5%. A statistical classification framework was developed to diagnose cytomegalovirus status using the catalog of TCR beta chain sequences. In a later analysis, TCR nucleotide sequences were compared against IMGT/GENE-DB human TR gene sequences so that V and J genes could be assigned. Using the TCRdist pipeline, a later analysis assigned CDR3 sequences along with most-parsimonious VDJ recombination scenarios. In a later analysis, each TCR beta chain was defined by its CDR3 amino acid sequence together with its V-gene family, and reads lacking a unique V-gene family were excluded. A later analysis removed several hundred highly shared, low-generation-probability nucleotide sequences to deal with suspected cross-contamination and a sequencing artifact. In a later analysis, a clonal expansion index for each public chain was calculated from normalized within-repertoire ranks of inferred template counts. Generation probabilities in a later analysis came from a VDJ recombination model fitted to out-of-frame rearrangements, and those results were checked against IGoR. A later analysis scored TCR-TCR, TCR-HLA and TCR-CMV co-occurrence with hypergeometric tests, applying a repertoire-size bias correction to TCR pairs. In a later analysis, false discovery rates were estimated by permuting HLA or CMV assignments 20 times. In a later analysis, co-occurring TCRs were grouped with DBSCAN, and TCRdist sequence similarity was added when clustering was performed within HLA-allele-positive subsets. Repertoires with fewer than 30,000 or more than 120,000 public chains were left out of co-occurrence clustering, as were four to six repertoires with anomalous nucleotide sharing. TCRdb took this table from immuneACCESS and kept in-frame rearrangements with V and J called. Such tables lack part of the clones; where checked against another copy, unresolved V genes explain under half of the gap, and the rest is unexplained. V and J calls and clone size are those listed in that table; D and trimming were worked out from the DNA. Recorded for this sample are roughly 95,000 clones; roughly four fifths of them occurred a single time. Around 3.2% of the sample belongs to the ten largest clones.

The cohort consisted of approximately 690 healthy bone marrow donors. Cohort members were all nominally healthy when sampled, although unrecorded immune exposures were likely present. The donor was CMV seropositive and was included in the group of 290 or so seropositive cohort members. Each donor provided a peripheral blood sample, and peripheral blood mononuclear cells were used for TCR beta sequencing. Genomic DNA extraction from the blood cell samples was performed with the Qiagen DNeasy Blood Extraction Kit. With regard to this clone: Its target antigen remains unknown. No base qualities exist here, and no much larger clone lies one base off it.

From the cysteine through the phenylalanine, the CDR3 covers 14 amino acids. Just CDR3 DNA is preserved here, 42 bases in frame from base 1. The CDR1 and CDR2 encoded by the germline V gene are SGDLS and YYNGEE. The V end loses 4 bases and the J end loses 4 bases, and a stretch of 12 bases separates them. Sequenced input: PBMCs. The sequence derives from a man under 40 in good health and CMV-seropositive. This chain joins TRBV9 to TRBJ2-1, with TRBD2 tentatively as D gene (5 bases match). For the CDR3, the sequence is CASSNLASYNEQFF. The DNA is TGTGCCAGCAGCAACTTAGCGAGTTACAATGAGCAGTTCTTC. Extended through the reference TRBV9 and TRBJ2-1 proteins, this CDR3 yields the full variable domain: DSGVTQTPKHLITATGQRVTLRCSPRSGDLSVYWYQQSLDQGLQFLIQYYNGEERAKGNILERFSAQQFPDLHSELNLSSLELGDSALYFCASSNLASYNEQFFGPGTRLTVL.